The T cell receptor (beta chain) under discussion was sequenced for a study of CD8 T cells in ankylosing spondylitis (dated by TCRdb to about 2017). Concerning the study at large: To find TCR variants linked to disease, the study profiled T cell receptor beta repertoires in ankylosing spondylitis patients and healthy donors. Peripheral blood was sampled, and synovial fluid was additionally collected from ankylosing spondylitis patients. The whole study cohort included over a hundred healthy donors and around 25 ankylosing spondylitis patients. The paper as a whole reports these results and caveats: The disease-linked clones were reported to be significantly enriched in matched synovial fluid samples from ankylosing spondylitis patients. Some of the motif variants had been reported before in the synovial fluid and blood of reactive arthritis patients, a finding that suggests common disease-initiation mechanisms. Blood from ankylosing spondylitis patients appeared to be characterized by a TCR beta motif composed of roughly eight highly homologous amino acid variants. The disease-linked clones had a CD8+ phenotype and were found at relatively low frequencies in peripheral blood.

This clonotype appeared a few times. Which antigen it targets is not known. No quality values exist for individual bases; no much larger clone is one base distant. Reads for this sample came from an Illumina HiSeq 2500. TCR beta libraries were prepared by quantitative 5'-RACE with molecular barcodes. The authors processed their data as follows. A new computational method based on a probabilistic model of VDJ rearrangement was used to identify disease-linked TCR variants. In TCRdb, the public reads were trimmed at Q25 with fastp and aligned with MiXCR, with productive beta chains retained. Rows with a matching CDR3 protein are joined into one entry that keeps the most common DNA and genes. It is TCRdb's table, rather than the study itself, that gives the V and J calls and clone size. The sample table records about 140,000 distinct CDR3 sequences; around 6.6% of these occur just once. In total, the top ten clones hold around 12% of the sample.

The CDR3 starts with the cysteine, ends with the phenylalanine, and has 13 residues. The read is trimmed to its CDR3 DNA, 39 bases read in frame from base 1. From V the trimming removes 8 bases and from J it removes 1 base, while the gene matches leave 6 bases of the junction unaccounted for. Reading the germline V gene gives CDR1 SQVTM and CDR2 ANQGSEA. The chain is made from TRBV29-1 and TRBJ1-1; 8 middle bases align to TRBD1. The sample was blood, either unsorted or a sorted T cell fraction (not recorded which). The clonotype was recovered from a female donor with ankylosing spondylitis or in good health (not recorded which). This receptor carries the CDR3 CSTQGAPNTEAFF. The nucleotides read TGCAGCACTCAGGGGGCCCCGAACACTGAAGCTTTCTTT.